What follows are 5 T cell receptor beta chains derived from one specimen sequenced in a study of T cells in Graves' hyperthyroidism and ophthalmopathy. RNA transcripts were the template for amplifying TCR beta CDR3 regions. Initially, a first-round RT-PCR of the TCR CDR3 employed the HTBI primer set. TCRdb processed the multiplex PCR reads anew with MiXCR; each CDR3 protein has one entry. The sample lists 130,000 to 150,000 distinct CDR3 sequences; less than 25% were seen once. Specimen: blood. The receptor set was obtained from a woman between 45 and 60 years old with Graves' hyperthyroidism that later progressed to Graves' ophthalmopathy.

The chain joins TRBV7-3 to TRBJ1-6, with D uncertain. This CDR3 region has 14 residues. V gave up 2 bases and J gave up 5 bases, with 7 bases separating them. Germline lookup yields CDR1 SGHTA and CDR2 FQGTGA. CDR3 sequence (DNA): TGTGCCAGCAGCTTACGCCCAAATAATTCACCCCTCCACTTT. It is translated as CASSLRPNNSPLHF. Drawing the rest from reference TRBV7-3 and TRBJ1-6, the complete variable domain is GAGVSQTPSNKVTEKGKYVELRCDPISGHTALYWYRQSLGQGPEFLIYFQGTGAADDSGLPNDRFFAVRPEGSVSTLKIQRTERGDSAVYLCASSLRPNNSPLHFGNGTRLTVT.

The rearrangement links TRBV7-9 to TRBJ2-1; TRBD1 might be the D (7 bases). The CDR3 is 15 amino acids. Trimming cost V 5 bases and J 4 bases, with 15 bases left between them. Germline V gene data show CDR1 as SEHNR and CDR2 as FQNEAQ (reference sequence). This chain's CDR3 is CASSKQGGGYNEQFF. The DNA for the CDR3 is TGTGCCAGCAGCAAGCAGGGGGGTGGTTACAATGAGCAGTTCTTC.

This clonotype was observed at least ten times. This chain uses TRBV5-1 with TRBJ1-2; 9 bases are shared with TRBD1. The V and J ends lost 0 bases and 5 bases, in that order; junction bases with no gene match: 8. This CDR3 has 16 residues. The germline V gene has CDR1 SGHRS and CDR2 YFSETQ. The CDR3 nucleotides are TGCGCCAGCAGCTTGGGGCCACAGGGGGCTTTGTATGGCTACACCTTC. Translated, it gives CASSLGPQGALYGYTF.

This clonotype was seen at least ten times. This chain links TRBV6-1 with TRBJ1-1; 7 nucleotides match TRBD1. The CDR3 spans 16 residues. Trimming removed 2 bases from V and 1 base from J; junction bases left unmatched: 7. The germline V gene has CDR1 MNHNS and CDR2 SASEGT. The CDR3 sequence is CASSERGNRGNTEAFF. In DNA, the CDR3 is TGTGCCAGCAGTGAAAGGGGGAACAGGGGGAACACTGAAGCTTTCTTT.

This clonotype appeared a few times. This may come from a read error, since a much larger clone is one base off. The V gene is TRBV7-9, the J gene TRBJ1-1; D ambiguous. This CDR3 region has 13 residues. The V gene's germline CDR1 is SEHNR and CDR2 FQNEAQ (reference sequence). The chain's CDR3 is CASSPNKGTEALF. CDR3 in DNA: TGTGCCAGCAGCCCCAACAAAGGCACTGAAGCTCTCTTT. Combining the CDR3 with reference TRBV7-9 and TRBJ1-1 gives the whole variable domain DTGVSQNPRHKITKRGQNVTFRCDPISEHNRLYWYRQTLGQGPEFLTYFQNEAQLEKSRLLSDRFSAERPKGSFSTLEIQRTEQGDSAMYLCASSPNKGTEALFGQGTRLTVV.